A selection of T cell receptor beta chains follows, all from one sample in a study of CD8 T cells in ankylosing spondylitis. TCRdb fed the 5' RACE reads into MiXCR, producing one record per CDR3 protein. Of around 25,000 distinct CDR3 sequences in the sample, 10% to 15% were seen once. Sequenced sample: blood. The receptors were gathered from a male donor with ankylosing spondylitis or in good health (not recorded which). Both conserved end residues are part of each CDR3. The D gene is left open where the match is weak. Clone size is shown for a subset of rows, as once, few, many or a class of expanded clone.

D,V,size,J,CDR3,DNA
.,TRBV21-1,few,TRBJ2-4,CARHKRGLAKNIQYF,TGTGCCAGACACAAGAGGGGTTTAGCCAAAAACATTCAGTACTTC
.,TRBV5-1,many,TRBJ1-2,CASSHGRNYGYTF,TGCGCCAGCAGCCATGGGAGGAACTATGGCTACACCTTC
.,TRBV20-1,.,TRBJ1-5,CSANLLTGESNQPQHF,TGCAGTGCTAACCTTCTAACGGGGGAAAGCAATCAGCCCCAGCATTTT
.,TRBV6-2/TRBV6-3,many,TRBJ2-7,CASSYRGTYEQYF,TGTGCCAGCAGTTATAGGGGCACCTACGAGCAGTACTTC
.,TRBV9,.,TRBJ2-1,CASSVEDRRMNEQFF,TGTGCCAGCAGCGTAGAAGACAGGCGTATGAATGAGCAGTTCTTC
.,TRBV19,.,TRBJ1-1,CASSRGGDTEAFF,TGTGCCAGTTCGCGGGGGGGTGACACTGAAGCTTTCTTT
.,TRBV28,many,TRBJ2-2,CASSLNFRTDVRGTGELFF,TGTGCCAGCAGTTTAAATTTCCGCACGGACGTAAGGGGCACCGGGGAGCTGTTTTTT
TRBD2,TRBV29-1,.,TRBJ2-5,CSAAGGLAGVGLQETQYF,TGCAGCGCCGCCGGGGGACTAGCGGGAGTGGGGCTCCAAGAGACCCAGTACTTC
.,TRBV7-3,few,TRBJ2-3,CASSLRLPLGTDTQYF,TGTGCCAGCAGCTTGAGGCTACCGCTAGGCACAGATACGCAGTATTTT
.,TRBV7-9,many,TRBJ1-1,CASSLRDTEAFF,TGTGCCAGCAGCTTACGGGACACTGAAGCTTTCTTT
TRBD2,TRBV29-1,many,TRBJ2-3,CSAKRRASGITDTQYF,TGCAGCGCTAAAAGGCGGGCTAGCGGAATCACAGATACGCAGTATTTT
.,TRBV10-3,few,TRBJ2-2,CAITTHGKADTGELFF,TGTGCCATCACTACTCACGGAAAAGCAGACACCGGGGAGCTGTTTTTT
.,TRBV5-1,few,TRBJ1-1,CASSASGGRTEAFF,TGCGCCAGCAGCGCAAGCGGTGGGAGGACTGAAGCTTTCTTT
TRBD1,TRBV7-9,.,TRBJ1-1,CASSFPTGTGSTLNTEAFF,TGTGCCAGCAGCTTCCCTACCGGGACAGGGAGTACCCTGAACACTGAAGCTTTCTTT
.,TRBV2,few,TRBJ2-2,CASRAGPRATGELFF,TGTGCCAGCAGGGCGGGACCTAGGGCCACCGGGGAGCTGTTTTTT
TRBD1,TRBV28,.,TRBJ2-2,CASSPPGGWGELFF,TGTGCCAGCAGTCCCCCAGGGGGCTGGGGGGAGCTGTTTTTT
TRBD2,TRBV4-2,many,TRBJ2-2,CASSQPLAGITGELFF,TGTGCCAGCAGCCAACCCCTAGCGGGGATAACCGGGGAGCTGTTTTTT
TRBD2,TRBV7-9,few,TRBJ2-5,CASKVASGSETQYF,TGTGCCAGCAAGGTGGCTAGCGGGAGCGAGACCCAGTACTTC
.,TRBV28,.,TRBJ2-3,CASSPTNRVSDTQYF,TGTGCCAGCAGCCCTACAAACAGGGTTTCAGATACGCAGTATTTT
TRBD2,TRBV6-2/TRBV6-3,few,TRBJ2-3,CASKAGAQNTQYF,TGTGCCAGCAAAGCGGGGGCTCAAAATACGCAGTATTTT
TRBD2,TRBV7-2,many,TRBJ2-3,CASRINLAGSTDTQYF,TGTGCCAGCAGGATAAATCTAGCGGGGAGCACAGATACGCAGTATTTT
TRBD2,TRBV12-3/TRBV12-4,few,TRBJ2-3,CASSLYLAGLTDTQYF,TGTGCCAGCAGTTTATACTTAGCGGGACTCACAGATACGCAGTATTTT
.,TRBV13,many,TRBJ2-2,CASSLGPTMGELFF,TGTGCCAGCAGCTTGGGACCTACGATGGGGGAGCTGTTTTTT
TRBD1,TRBV30,few,TRBJ2-1,CAWRGQGDSEQFF,TGTGCCTGGAGAGGACAGGGTGACAGCGAGCAGTTCTTC
.,TRBV9,many,TRBJ1-1,CASSVDPMNTEAFF,TGTGCCAGCAGCGTAGACCCAATGAACACTGAAGCTTTCTTT
.,TRBV6-5,few,TRBJ1-4,CASSYRRVRDEKLFF,TGTGCCAGCAGTTACCGGAGGGTACGGGACGAAAAACTGTTTTTT
TRBD2,TRBV28,few,TRBJ2-3,CASSGDFTDTQYF,TGTGCCAGTAGCGGGGATTTCACAGATACGCAGTATTTT
TRBD2,TRBV5-5,.,TRBJ2-1,CASSATSGTYNEQFF,TGTGCCAGCAGCGCCACTAGCGGGACCTACAATGAGCAGTTCTTC
.,TRBV20-1,many,TRBJ2-3,CSAIARTTDTQYF,TGCAGTGCTATCGCGCGGACCACAGATACGCAGTATTTT
TRBD2,TRBV20-1,few,TRBJ2-3,CSVSGTSGMGDTQYF,TGCAGTGTTAGCGGGACTAGCGGGATGGGGGATACGCAGTATTTT
.,TRBV20-1,.,TRBJ2-2,CSAPGRGNTGELFF,TGCAGTGCTCCAGGCAGGGGGAACACCGGGGAGCTGTTTTTT
.,TRBV5-6,many,TRBJ2-3,CASSLVSSDTQYF,TGTGCCAGCAGCTTGGTCTCGTCAGATACGCAGTATTTT
.,TRBV20-1,.,TRBJ2-3,CSASAESPDSTDTQYF,TGCAGTGCTAGTGCCGAGAGCCCTGATAGCACAGATACGCAGTATTTT
.,TRBV29-1,many,TRBJ2-4,CSVEPGENIQYF,TGCAGCGTTGAACCGGGGGAAAACATTCAGTACTTC
.,TRBV12-3/TRBV12-4,few,TRBJ2-2,CASSPVNTGELFF,TGTGCCAGCAGTCCAGTGAACACCGGGGAGCTGTTTTTT
.,TRBV6-5,many,TRBJ2-3,CASSYTRSDTQYF,TGTGCCAGCAGTTACACTAGGTCAGATACGCAGTATTTT
.,TRBV5-4,few,TRBJ2-1,CASSLDRTYNEQFF,TGTGCCAGCAGCTTGGATAGGACCTACAATGAGCAGTTCTTC
.,TRBV3-1,few,TRBJ1-1,CASSQFGGSEAFF,TGTGCCAGCAGCCAATTCGGTGGATCTGAAGCTTTCTTT
.,TRBV20-1,few,TRBJ2-4,CSATRTENIQYF,TGCAGTGCTACGCGGACAGAAAACATTCAGTACTTC
TRBD2,TRBV11-2,many,TRBJ2-1,CASSLSGRRNEQFF,TGTGCCAGCAGCTTAAGCGGGAGAAGGAATGAGCAGTTCTTC